The present T cell receptor beta chain was sequenced within a study of T cell changes during pregnancy in multiple sclerosis. Clones were read by immunoSEQ multiplex PCR, and TCRdb kept only the in-frame ones, dropping some. The data contain under 65,000 clones, roughly 94% of them singletons. The CDR3 is made up of 15 amino acids. Germline V lookup: CDR1 LGHNA, CDR2 YNFKEQ. Trimming stripped 0 bases from V and 9 bases from J, with 18 bases between. The receptor was derived from a female donor with multiple sclerosis, enrolled in a pregnancy study. The J gene is TRBJ2-7, the V gene TRBV4-2; D is perhaps TRBD2 (6 bases). The sample in question was CD8+ T cells from peripheral blood mononuclear cells, obtained after pregnancy. Written as DNA, the CDR3 is TGTGCCAGCAGCCAAGAAGCCGAGCGGATGGGGGGGCAGTACTTC. It specifies CASSQEAERMGGQYF.